Sequencing of this T cell receptor beta chain was carried out in a study of T cells in Graves' hyperthyroidism and ophthalmopathy (dated by TCRdb to about 2019). Looking at the study overall: Peripheral blood samples were taken at initial diagnosis, before any treatment was given. A discovery cohort of about a hundred patients, about 43 with Graves' ophthalmopathy and fewer than 65 with stable Graves' hyperthyroidism, was used to find distinguishing TCR V-J signatures. Whether ophthalmopathy could be predicted prospectively was tested in an independent validation cohort made up of approximately 19 hyperthyroidism patients plus 17 patients who later progressed to ophthalmopathy. The 100 or so discovery patients were divided at random into training and test sets in a 7:3 ratio. In over five Graves' hyperthyroidism patients, the study also compared T-cell repertoires from thyroid tissue with T-cell repertoires from blood. After blood sampling, hyperthyroidism patients were treated with methimazole at a starting dose of 30 mg daily, and ophthalmopathy patients were treated with high-dose intravenous methylprednisolone. The paper describes TCR Vbeta CDR3 sequencing of more than 120 peripheral blood samples, made up of 43 ophthalmopathy patients, some 76 hyperthyroidism patients and some 17 progressor patients.

The study at large found these results: Blood samples also contained most of the expanded thyroid clonotypes (frequency above 0.001), which suggests that blood repertoires may reflect thyroid immune responses. Sample size was not statistically predetermined, and investigators were not blinded to group allocation. Ophthalmopathy was separated from stable hyperthyroidism by a 13 V-J signature model, with just over 85% sensitivity and around 81% specificity obtained in cross-validation and 80%/75% obtained in testing. In validation, the model predicted progression to ophthalmopathy with approximately 71% sensitivity and approximately 72% specificity, a median of around six months before onset.

Reading from cysteine to phenylalanine, the CDR3 counts 14 amino acids. The DNA shown is the 42-base CDR3, in frame from base 1. The germline V gene supplies CDR1 MDHEN and CDR2 SYDVKM. V gives up 0 bases and J gives up 3 bases, and the segment between their germline ends measures 9 bases. In its sample, this clonotype was seen many times. Its antigen is currently not known. Base qualities are not recorded, but no much larger clone differs from it by a single base. Ophthalmopathy patients had moderately to severely active disease, Clinical Activity Score of at least 3, NOSPECS grade of at least 4, and duration under 3 months. Any patient with an uncontrolled infection, another autoimmune disease, pregnancy or lactation was excluded. Diagnoses relied on clinical symptoms, serum thyroxine and TRAb, thyroid ultrasound and orbital computed tomography. PBMCs were separated from 7.5 to 10 ml of fresh peripheral blood using Ficoll-Paque density gradient centrifugation. Total RNA was extracted with Trizol reagent, and quality was checked on an Agilent 2100 Bioanalyzer.

TCR beta CDR3 regions were amplified from RNA transcripts. The TCR CDR3 was subjected to a first round of RT-PCR using the HTBI primer set and the Qiagen OneStep RT-PCR kit. Libraries were constructed in a second round of multiplex PCR, after which size selection and purification were performed. The libraries were sequenced on an Illumina HiSeq2000 using paired-end 100 bp reads. The study's processing was this. SOAPnuke was used to process the raw data, removing reads that contained adapters or uncalled bases, had a mean Phred below 15, or lacked an exact match to the constant primer or identifier. COPE v1.2.5 was used to merge high-quality paired reads, and clonotypes were defined as unique nucleotide sequences. MiTCR v1.1 was used to align the clonotypes against IMGT TRBV, TRBD and TRBJ reference segments. The analysis was restricted to V-J combinations with a frequency above 0.0001, which together covered about 99% of the repertoires. The TCS score was defined as F50 (clonal expansion) divided by E x V (chaos), with BLOSUM62-based TCRdist calculated between CDR3 peptides within each V-J. Welch's t-statistics and random forest reduced 514 V-J features to 10 to 15, which were used in a naive Bayes classifier (R e1071). The Morisita-Horn index was used to measure how similar the thyroid and blood repertoires were. The public reads were reprocessed in TCRdb via fastp at Q25 and MiXCR, keeping in-frame beta chains. Rows matching on CDR3 protein sequence are summarized as one entry with the most common DNA and genes. The V and J calls were determined by TCRdb, not by the authors. For this sample the table gives approximately 610,000 distinct CDR3 sequences, of which roughly 14% were detected only once. Of the sample, around 4% falls within the top ten clones.

The sample comprised blood. The origin of this receptor is a woman aged 40 to 50 with Graves' ophthalmopathy. The rearranged segments are TRBV28 and TRBJ2-7, with an unclear D gene assignment. The DNA sequence is TGTGCCAGCAGTTTATGGGGTGGGGACTACGAGCAGTACTTC. The encoded protein is CASSLWGGDYEQYF.